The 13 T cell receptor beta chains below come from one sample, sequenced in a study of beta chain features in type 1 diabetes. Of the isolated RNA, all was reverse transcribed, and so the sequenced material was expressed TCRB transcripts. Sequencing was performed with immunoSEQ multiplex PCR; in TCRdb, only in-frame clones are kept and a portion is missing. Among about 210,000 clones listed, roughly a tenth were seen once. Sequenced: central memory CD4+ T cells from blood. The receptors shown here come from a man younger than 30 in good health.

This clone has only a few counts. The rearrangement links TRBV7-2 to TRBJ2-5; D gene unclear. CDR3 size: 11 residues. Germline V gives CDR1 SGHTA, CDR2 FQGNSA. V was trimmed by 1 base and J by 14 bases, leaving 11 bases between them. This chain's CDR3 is CASSLVGVGYF. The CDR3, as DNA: TGTGCCAGCAGCTTAGTAGGTGTGGGATACTTC.

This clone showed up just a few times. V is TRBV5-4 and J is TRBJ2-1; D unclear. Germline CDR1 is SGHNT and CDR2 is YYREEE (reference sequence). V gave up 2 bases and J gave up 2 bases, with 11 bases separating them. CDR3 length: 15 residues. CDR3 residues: CASSLVSPAYNEQFF. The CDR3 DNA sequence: TGTGCCAGCAGCTTAGTAAGTCCGGCCTACAATGAGCAGTTCTTC.

CDR3 bases: TGTGCCAGCTCACCAGACAGGGCCGCCTACGAGCAGTACTTC. Protein sequence: CASSPDRAAYEQYF. This rearrangement joins TRBV18 to TRBJ2-7; 7 nucleotides line up with TRBD1. The CDR3 has 14 amino acids. Germline V gene data show CDR1 as KGHSH and CDR2 as LQKENI. V dropped 2 bases and J dropped 2; count of bases not matched to a gene: 3.

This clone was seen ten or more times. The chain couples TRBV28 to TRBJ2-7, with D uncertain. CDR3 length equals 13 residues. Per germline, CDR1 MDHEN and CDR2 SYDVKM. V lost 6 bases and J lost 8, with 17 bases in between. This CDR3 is CASSTYSGHKQYF. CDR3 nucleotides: TGTGCCAGCAGCACATATTCCGGGCACAAGCAGTACTTC.

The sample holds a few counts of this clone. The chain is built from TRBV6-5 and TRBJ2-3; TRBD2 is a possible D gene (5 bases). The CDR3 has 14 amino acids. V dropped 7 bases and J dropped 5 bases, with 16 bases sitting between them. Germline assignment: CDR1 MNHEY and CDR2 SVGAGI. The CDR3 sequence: CASTKRTYGDTQYF. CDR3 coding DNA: TGTGCCAGCACTAAAAGGACTTACGGAGATACGCAGTATTTT.

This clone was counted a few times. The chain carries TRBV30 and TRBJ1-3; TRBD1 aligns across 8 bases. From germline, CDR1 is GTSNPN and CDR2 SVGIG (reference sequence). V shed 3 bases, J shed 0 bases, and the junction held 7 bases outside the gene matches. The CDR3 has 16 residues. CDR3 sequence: CAWRPGQGVSGNTIYF. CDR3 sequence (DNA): TGTGCCTGGAGGCCCGGACAGGGAGTCTCTGGAAACACCATATATTTT. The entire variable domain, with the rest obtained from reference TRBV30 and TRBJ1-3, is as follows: SQTIHQWPATLVQPVGSPLSLECTVEGTSNPNLYWYRQAAGRGLQLLFYSVGIGQISSEVPQNLSASRPQDRQFILSSKKLLLSDSGFYLCAWRPGQGVSGNTIYFGEGSWLTVV.

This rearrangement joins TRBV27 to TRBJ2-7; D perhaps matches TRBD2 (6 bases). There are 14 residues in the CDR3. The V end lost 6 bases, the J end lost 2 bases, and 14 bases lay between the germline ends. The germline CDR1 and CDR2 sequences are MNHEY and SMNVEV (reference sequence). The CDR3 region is CASSPRTGAYEQYF. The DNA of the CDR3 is TGTGCCAGCAGCCCTAGGACGGGGGCCTACGAGCAGTACTTC.

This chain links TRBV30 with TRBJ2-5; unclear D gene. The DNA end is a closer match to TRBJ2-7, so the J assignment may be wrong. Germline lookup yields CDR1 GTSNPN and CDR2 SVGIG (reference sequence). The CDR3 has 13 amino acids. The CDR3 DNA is TGTGCCTGGAGGAACCCGAGCTCCTACGAGCAGTACTTC. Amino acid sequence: CAWRNPSSYEQYF.

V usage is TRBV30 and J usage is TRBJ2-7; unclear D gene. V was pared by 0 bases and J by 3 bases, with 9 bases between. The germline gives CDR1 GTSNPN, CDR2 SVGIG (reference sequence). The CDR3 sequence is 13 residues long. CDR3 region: CAWSVPAGYEQYF. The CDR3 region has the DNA TGTGCCTGGAGTGTACCCGCCGGCTACGAGCAGTACTTC.

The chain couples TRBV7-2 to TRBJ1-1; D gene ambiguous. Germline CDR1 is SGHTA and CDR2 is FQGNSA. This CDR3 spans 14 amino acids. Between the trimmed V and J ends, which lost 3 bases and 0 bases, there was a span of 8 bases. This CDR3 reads CASSLVRMNTEAFF. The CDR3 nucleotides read TGTGCCAGCAGCTTGGTCAGAATGAACACTGAAGCTTTCTTT.

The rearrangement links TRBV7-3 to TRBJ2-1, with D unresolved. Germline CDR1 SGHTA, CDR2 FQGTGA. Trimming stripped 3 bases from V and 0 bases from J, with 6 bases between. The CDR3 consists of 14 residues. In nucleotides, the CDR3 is TGTGCCAGCAGCTTGAGGAGCTCCTACAATGAGCAGTTCTTC. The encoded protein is CASSLRSSYNEQFF.

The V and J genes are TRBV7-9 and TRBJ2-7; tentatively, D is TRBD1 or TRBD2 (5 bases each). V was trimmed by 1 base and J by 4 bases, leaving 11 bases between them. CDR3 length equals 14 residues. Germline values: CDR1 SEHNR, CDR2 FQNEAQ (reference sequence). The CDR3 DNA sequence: TGTGCCAGCAGCTTAGATGGGGGTTGGTACGAGCAGTACTTC. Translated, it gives CASSLDGGWYEQYF.

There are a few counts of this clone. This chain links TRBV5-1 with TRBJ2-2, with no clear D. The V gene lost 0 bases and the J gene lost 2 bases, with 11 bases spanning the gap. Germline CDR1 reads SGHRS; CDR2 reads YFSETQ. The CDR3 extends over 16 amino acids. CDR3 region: CASSLVAGVNTGELFF. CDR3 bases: TGCGCCAGCAGCTTGGTAGCTGGGGTTAACACCGGGGAGCTGTTTTTT.